In this sample, the clone carrying this TCR beta chain turned up many times. Its matching antigen is unknown. These data originate in a study of human T cells and chemical hapten exposure. Study-wide context: The study patch tested 0.01% DPC on the upper back and read results at 6 days. Findings and caveats of the study: A positive correlation with patch test score was shown by PT1 expanded TCR counts.

Time point meaning: patch test 2, 6 weeks after DPC sensitization. Documented treatment: therapeutic diphenylcyclopropenone sensitization with weekly scalp DPC. TCRdb independently ran MiXCR on the RACE reads; one entry per CDR3 protein. The top ten hold approximately 5% of the sample, which has about 84,000 distinct CDR3 sequences, more than 9% seen once. V was cut by 2 bases and J by 2 bases, with 15 bases left in between. This CDR3 has 16 amino acids. The germline V gene has CDR1 MNHEY and CDR2 SMNVEV (reference sequence). The V call is TRBV27, the J call TRBJ1-1, with D perhaps TRBD1 (5 bases). The sample consisted of whole blood, taken in connection with sensitization to the hapten diphenylcyclopropenone (DPC). The TCR originated in a woman aged 50 to 60 with alopecia areata. Some clones in this sample may be carry-over from other donors' samples. The CDR3 loop is CASSLRGTILNTEAFF. CDR3 nucleotide sequence: TGTGCCAGCAGTTTAAGAGGGACGATCTTAAACACTGAAGCTTTCTTT.